A selection of T cell receptor beta chains follows, all from one sample in a study of blood T cell repertoires in COVID-19. Sequenced by immunoSEQ multiplex PCR; TCRdb stores in-frame clones only, minus some. The data contain approximately 160,000 clones, 70% to 90% of them singletons. Sample: peripheral blood. These receptors were obtained from a middle-aged man with active or convalescent COVID-19. CDR3s include the opening cysteine and the closing phenylalanine or tryptophan. Fields, in order: V gene, J gene, D gene, clone size, CDR3 protein, CDR3 DNA. D genes are given only for firm matches. Some rows have no size entry. The others give once, few or many, or a class for an expanded clone.

>TRBV7-2|TRBJ2-5|TRBD1|-
CASSLGPRGFETQYF
TGTGCCAGCAGCTTAGGGCCCAGGGGGTTTGAGACCCAGTACTTC
>TRBV29-1|TRBJ1-1|-|once
CSVKGHLNTEAFF
TGCAGCGTGAAGGGACATTTGAACACTGAAGCTTTCTTT
>TRBV5-4|TRBJ2-7|TRBD1|-
CASSSLEEGASYEQYF
TGTGCCAGCAGCTCCCTGGAAGAGGGGGCCTCCTACGAGCAGTACTTC
>TRBV6-1|TRBJ1-5|-|-
CASSETRDYNQPQHF
TGTGCCAGCAGTGAAACAAGGGACTATAATCAGCCCCAGCATTTT
>TRBV6-6|TRBJ1-4|-|-
CASKTSSTNEKLFF
TGTGCCAGTAAGACAAGCTCAACTAATGAAAAACTGTTTTTT
>TRBV29-1|TRBJ1-5|-|-
CSVAEQPNQPQHF
TGCAGCGTTGCTGAGCAACCGAATCAGCCCCAGCATTTT
>TRBV9|TRBJ1-1|TRBD1|-
CASSGGTANTEAFF
TGTGCCAGCAGCGGAGGGACAGCCAACACTGAAGCTTTCTTT
>TRBV7-2|TRBJ2-7|TRBD2|-
CASSSGEGGFYEQYF
TGTGCCAGCAGCTCCGGGGAGGGAGGTTTCTACGAGCAGTACTTC
>TRBV2|TRBJ1-5|TRBD1|once
CASMDRGGNQPQHF
TGTGCCAGCATGGACAGGGGAGGCAATCAGCCCCAGCATTTT
>TRBV7-2|TRBJ1-4|-|-
CASSLVGGREKLFF
TGTGCCAGCAGCTTAGTCGGGGGGCGGGAAAAACTGTTTTTT
>TRBV11-3|TRBJ2-1|-|-
CASSVDSNVNNEQFF
TGTGCCAGCAGCGTGGACAGCAATGTTAACAATGAGCAGTTCTTC
>TRBV3-1/TRBV3-2|TRBJ1-4|-|-
CASSNSGKLFF
TGTGCCAGCAGCAACAGCGGAAAACTGTTTTTT
>TRBV6-5|TRBJ1-3|-|-
CASSYDIGNTIYF
TGTGCCAGCAGTTACGACATTGGAAACACCATATATTTT
>TRBV3-1/TRBV3-2|TRBJ1-6|-|-
CASSPLGARSPLHF
TGTGCCAGCAGCCCCCTAGGGGCCCGCTCTCCCCTCCACTTT
>TRBV6-1|TRBJ1-5|TRBD1|-
CASSEVGGQGANQPQHF
TGTGCCAGCAGTGAAGTAGGAGGACAGGGGGCCAATCAGCCCCAGCATTTT
>TRBV6-1|TRBJ1-2|TRBD1|-
CASSEAGQGSYGYTF
TGTGCCAGCAGTGAAGCAGGACAGGGTTCCTATGGCTACACCTTC
>TRBV18|TRBJ2-2|-|-
CASSRTHQGNTGELFF
TGTGCCAGCTCAAGGACCCACCAGGGAAACACCGGGGAGCTGTTTTTT
>TRBV2|TRBJ1-5|-|-
CASKRGGEENQPQHF
TGTGCCAGCAAACGGGGGGGCGAGGAGAATCAGCCCCAGCATTTT
>TRBV27|TRBJ1-5|TRBD1|-
CASSFRDRINQPQHF
TGTGCCAGCAGTTTCCGGGACAGGATCAATCAGCCCCAGCATTTT
>TRBV4-1|TRBJ1-2|TRBD1|-
CASSQAGQGYGYTF
TGCGCCAGCAGCCAAGCGGGACAGGGATATGGCTACACCTTC
>TRBV6-6|TRBJ1-3|TRBD1|-
CASSQRGGNSGNTIYF
TGTGCCAGCAGTCAGAGAGGGGGCAACTCTGGAAACACCATATATTTT
>TRBV12-5|TRBJ2-5|-|-
CASVLDSQETQYF
TGTGCTAGTGTACTGGACAGCCAAGAGACCCAGTACTTC
>TRBV7-7|TRBJ2-5|TRBD2|-
CASSLDAWASGIQETQYF
TGTGCTAGCAGCTTAGATGCGTGGGCTAGCGGCATTCAAGAGACCCAGTACTTC
>TRBV12-3/TRBV12-4|TRBJ2-4|-|-
CASSFWENIQYF
TGTGCCAGCAGTTTTTGGGAGAACATTCAGTACTTC
>TRBV7-9|TRBJ1-2|-|-
CASSPTGVYGYTF
TGTGCCAGCAGCCCGACCGGGGTCTATGGCTACACCTTC
>TRBV6-2/TRBV6-3|TRBJ2-5|TRBD1|-
CASSSGTGLQETQYF
TGTGCCAGCAGCTCCGGGACAGGGCTCCAAGAGACCCAGTACTTC
>TRBV7-8|TRBJ2-1|-|-
CASSLERGEQFF
TGTGCCAGCAGCTTGGAACGGGGTGAGCAGTTCTTC
>TRBV3-1/TRBV3-2|TRBJ2-5|-|-
CASSHVQETQYF
TGTGCCAGCAGCCATGTTCAGGAGACCCAGTACTTC
>TRBV6-5|TRBJ2-7|TRBD1|-
CASSHQGAIREQYF
TGTGCCAGCAGTCACCAGGGGGCCATTCGCGAGCAGTACTTC
>TRBV6-5|TRBJ2-1|-|-
CASSYRGALSNEQFF
TGTGCCAGCAGTTACCGGGGGGCATTATCCAATGAGCAGTTCTTC
>TRBV7-2|TRBJ2-1|TRBD1|-
CASSLNLDRPKQFF
TGTGCCAGCAGCCTTAATTTGGACAGGCCGAAGCAGTTCTTC
>TRBV20-1|TRBJ1-2|-|-
CSASRGDYGYTF
TGCAGTGCTAGTCGGGGGGACTATGGCTACACCTTC
>TRBV27|TRBJ1-2|TRBD1|-
CASSKDRSYGYTF
TGTGCCAGCAGTAAGGACAGGAGCTATGGCTACACCTTC
>TRBV29-1|TRBJ1-1|-|-
CSVDLSNTEAFF
TGCAGCGTTGATCTCTCGAACACTGAAGCTTTCTTT
>TRBV3-1/TRBV3-2|TRBJ2-7|TRBD2|-
CARTRLAGGYEQYF
TGTGCCAGAACCCGACTAGCGGGGGGGTACGAGCAGTACTTC
>TRBV21-1|TRBJ2-7|-|-
CASSSDRFRYVQYF
TGTGCCAGCAGCAGCGACAGGTTCAGATACGTGCAGTACTTC
>TRBV27|TRBJ2-7|-|-
CASSLTAYEQYF
TGTGCCAGCAGTTTAACAGCCTACGAGCAGTACTTC
>TRBV11-1|TRBJ2-5|TRBD2|-
CASSLGLAGTETQYF
TGTGCCAGCAGCTTAGGACTAGCGGGGACCGAGACCCAGTACTTC
>TRBV10-3|TRBJ1-2|-|-
CAISESEGEGGYTF
TGTGCCATCAGTGAGTCTGAAGGGGAGGGTGGCTACACCTTC
>TRBV7-2|TRBJ1-1|-|-
CASSLGGVAMPRNTEAFF
TGTGCCAGCAGCTTAGGGGGCGTAGCCATGCCTAGGAACACTGAAGCTTTCTTT
>TRBV7-8|TRBJ2-5|TRBD2|-
CASSLNSGRPQETQYF
TGTGCCAGCAGCTTAAATAGCGGGAGGCCCCAAGAGACCCAGTACTTC
>TRBV19|TRBJ2-5|-|-
CASSYGGETQYF
TGTGCCAGTAGTTATGGGGGGGAGACCCAGTACTTC